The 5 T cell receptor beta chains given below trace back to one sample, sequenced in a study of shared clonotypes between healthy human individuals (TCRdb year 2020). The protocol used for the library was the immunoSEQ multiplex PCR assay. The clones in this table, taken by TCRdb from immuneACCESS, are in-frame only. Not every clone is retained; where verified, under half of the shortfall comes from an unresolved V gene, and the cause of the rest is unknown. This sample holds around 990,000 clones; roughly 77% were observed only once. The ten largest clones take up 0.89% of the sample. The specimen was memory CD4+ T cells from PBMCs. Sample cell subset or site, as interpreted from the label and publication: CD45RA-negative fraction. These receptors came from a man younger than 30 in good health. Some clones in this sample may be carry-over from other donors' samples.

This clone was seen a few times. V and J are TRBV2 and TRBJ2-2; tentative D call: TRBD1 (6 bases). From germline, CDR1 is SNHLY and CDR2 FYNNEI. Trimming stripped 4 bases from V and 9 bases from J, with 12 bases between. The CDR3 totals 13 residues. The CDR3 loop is CASSGTASRELFF. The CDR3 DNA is TGTGCCAGCAGTGGGACAGCTTCCCGGGAGCTGTTTTTT.

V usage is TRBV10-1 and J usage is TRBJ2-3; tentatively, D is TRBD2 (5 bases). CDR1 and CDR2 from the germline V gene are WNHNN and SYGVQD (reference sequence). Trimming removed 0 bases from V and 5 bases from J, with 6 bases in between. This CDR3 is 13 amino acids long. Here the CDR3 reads CASSESRGDTQYF. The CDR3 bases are TGCGCCAGCAGTGAGTCCCGGGGAGATACGCAGTATTTT.

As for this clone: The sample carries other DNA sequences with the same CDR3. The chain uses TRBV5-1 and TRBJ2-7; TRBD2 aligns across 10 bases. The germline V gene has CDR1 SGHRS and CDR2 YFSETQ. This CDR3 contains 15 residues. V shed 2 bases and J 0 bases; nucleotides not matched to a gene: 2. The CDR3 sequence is CASSFLAGDSYEQYF. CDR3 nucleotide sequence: TGCGCCAGCAGCTTCCTAGCGGGAGACTCCTACGAGCAGTACTTC.

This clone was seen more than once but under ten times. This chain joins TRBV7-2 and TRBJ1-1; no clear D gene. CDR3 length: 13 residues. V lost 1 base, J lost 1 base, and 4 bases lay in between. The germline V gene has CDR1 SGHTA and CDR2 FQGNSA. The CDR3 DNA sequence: TGTGCCAGCAGCTTAGAGGGGAACACTGAAGCTTTCTTT. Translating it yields CASSLEGNTEAFF.

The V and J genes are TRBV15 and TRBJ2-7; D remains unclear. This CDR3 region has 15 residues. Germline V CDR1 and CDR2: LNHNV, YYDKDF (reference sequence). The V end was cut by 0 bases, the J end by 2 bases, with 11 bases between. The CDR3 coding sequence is TGTGCCACCAGCAGAGATCCGAACGGAGCCTACGAGCAGTACTTC. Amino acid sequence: CATSRDPNGAYEQYF.